Below are 26 T cell receptor beta chains sequenced from a single sample in a study of T cells in Graves' hyperthyroidism and ophthalmopathy. Amplification of TCR beta CDR3 regions used RNA as the template. In the first-round RT-PCR of the TCR CDR3, the HTBI primer set was used. One entry per CDR3 protein, called by TCRdb with MiXCR from the multiplex PCR reads. The sample yields nearly 750,000 distinct CDR3 sequences, 30% to 40% seen once. The sample taken for sequencing was blood. Receptor source: a woman aged 40 to 55 with Graves' hyperthyroidism.

The V call is TRBV2, the J call TRBJ2-3, with D perhaps being TRBD1 or TRBD2 (6 bases each). Germline loops: CDR1 SNHLY, CDR2 FYNNEI. V was pared by 6 bases and J by 2 bases, with 12 bases between. The CDR3 totals 14 residues. CDR3 DNA sequence: TGTGCCAGCAGACTAGGGGGGCCCACAGATACGCAGTATTTT. It translates to CASRLGGPTDTQYF.

The chain couples TRBV7-2 to TRBJ2-5; D could derive from TRBD1 or TRBD2 (5 bases each). V shed 5 bases and J shed 5 bases, with 27 bases lying between them. Germline CDR1 and CDR2: SGHTA and FQGNSA. CDR3 length: 18 residues. In DNA, the CDR3 is TGTGCCAGCAGCCCCCCCGGGACCCTTACATGGGGTGGGGAGACCCAGTACTTC. Residues: CASSPPGTLTWGGETQYF.

This clonotype was observed a single time. V is TRBV6-2 or TRBV6-3 and J is TRBJ2-5; D possibly corresponds to TRBD2 (5 bases). The V gene lost 7 bases and the J gene lost 5 bases, with 17 bases spanning the gap. Germline values: CDR1 MNHEY, CDR2 SVGEGT. The CDR3 consists of 14 residues. CDR3 region: CASNDLGSGETQYF. CDR3 bases: TGTGCCAGCAACGACTTGGGGTCGGGGGAGACCCAGTACTTC.

There are a few counts of this clonotype. The chain recombines TRBV12-3 or TRBV12-4 with TRBJ1-4; 9 bases map to TRBD1. The CDR3 sequence is 13 residues long. The V and J ends lost 6 bases and 7 bases, in that order; junction bases with no gene match: 3. The CDR3 is CASRQGAAEKLFF. The DNA for the CDR3 is TGTGCCAGCAGACAGGGGGCAGCTGAAAAACTGTTTTTT.

This clonotype occurred many times. V gene TRBV7-2 combines with J gene TRBJ2-7; tentative D call: TRBD2 (6 bases). This CDR3 is built from 15 residues. Germline V gene lookup returns CDR1 SGHTA and CDR2 FQGNSA. Trimming removed 2 bases at V and 2 bases at J, with 13 bases between. The CDR3 reads CASSLTGGEAYEQYF. CDR3 in DNA: TGTGCCAGCAGCTTAACAGGCGGGGAAGCCTACGAGCAGTACTTC.

This clonotype has just a few counts. The chain links TRBV20-1 to TRBJ2-5; tentative D call: TRBD2 (6 bases). CDR1 and CDR2 (germline): DFQATT, SNEGSKA (reference sequence). The CDR3 is made up of 12 amino acids. The V gene lost 3 bases and the J gene lost 13 bases, with 18 bases spanning the gap. The CDR3 spells CSASRGLEFGYF. As DNA, the CDR3 is TGCAGTGCTAGTAGGGGACTCGAATTCGGGTACTTC.

Note on this clonotype: The junction departs from the called germline gene at one end, perhaps through a read error. The rearrangement uses TRBV4-1 and TRBJ1-3; tentatively, D is TRBD1 (6 bases). This CDR3 contains 16 residues. The V gene's germline CDR1 is MGHRA and CDR2 YSYEKL. The CDR3 reads CASSQEGGNSGNTIYF. The CDR3 coding sequence is TGTGCCAGCAGCCAAGAGGGGGGAAATTCTGGAAACACCATATATTTT.

This clonotype was picked up many times. The J gene is TRBJ1-1, the V gene TRBV20-1; 11 nucleotides agree with TRBD1. The CDR3 covers 14 residues. Germline V gives CDR1 DFQATT, CDR2 SNEGSKA (reference sequence). The V segment lost 6 bases and the J segment 3 bases; nucleotides outside the gene matches: 6. Here the CDR3 reads CSADRGQGDTEAFF. Here the CDR3 DNA reads TGCAGTGCCGATAGGGGACAGGGGGACACTGAAGCTTTCTTT.

This chain links TRBV7-2 with TRBJ1-4; 10 positions agree with TRBD1. Germline V CDR1 and CDR2: SGHTA, FQGNSA. J lost 7 bases, V lost 1 base, and 3 bases had no gene match. The CDR3 runs to 15 residues. The CDR3 here is CASSLVGTGVEKLFF. As DNA, the CDR3 is TGTGCCAGCAGCTTAGTGGGGACAGGGGTTGAAAAACTGTTTTTT.

Many counts were recorded for this clonotype. The chain links TRBV12-3 or TRBV12-4 to TRBJ1-1, with D perhaps matching TRBD1 (6 bases). V shed 6 bases and J shed 8 bases, with 19 bases lying between them. The CDR3 is made up of 14 amino acids. The DNA for the CDR3 is TGTGCCAGCAGCCCTACTTGGGGGCGGAAGGAAGCTTTCTTT. Translating gives CASSPTWGRKEAFF.

This clonotype was observed a few times. V is TRBV6-6 and J is TRBJ1-1, with no clear D. V was cut by 5 bases and J by 4 bases, with 17 bases left in between. This CDR3 spans 15 amino acids. CDR1 MNHNY and CDR2 SVGAGI come from the germline V gene (reference sequence). The CDR3 protein is CASSRLAAPGTEAFF. CDR3 DNA sequence: TGTGCCAGCAGTCGCTTGGCCGCCCCGGGCACTGAAGCTTTCTTT.

Regarding this clonotype: A junction end diverges from the germline sequence, so it may reflect a read error. The chain recombines TRBV3-1 with TRBJ1-5; no firm D call. The germline V gene encodes CDR1 LGHDT and CDR2 YNNKEL (reference sequence). This CDR3 has 12 amino acids. The CDR3, as DNA: TGTGCCAGCAGCCAAGAAGATCAGCCTCAGCATTTT. Its protein is CASSQEDQPQHF.

The chain recombines TRBV7-4 with TRBJ2-7, with 9 bases that match TRBD1. Germline V gene sequence: CDR1 SGHVT, CDR2 SQSDAQ. This CDR3 comprises 15 residues. The V and J ends lost 3 bases and 3 bases, in that order; junction bases with no gene match: 6. The CDR3 DNA reads as TGTGCCAGCAGCTTGACCGGGACAGGGTTCTACGAGCAGTACTTC. Translating gives CASSLTGTGFYEQYF.

This clonotype was counted many times. The V call is TRBV4-1, the J call TRBJ2-7; the D gene is possibly TRBD1 (5 bases). Germline CDR1 and CDR2: MGHRA and YSYEKL. Trimming cost V 2 bases and J 2 bases, with 16 bases left between them. The CDR3 extends over 16 amino acids. The DNA for the CDR3 is TGCGCCAGCAGCCAAACGTTAACAGGACGAACCTACGAGCAGTACTTC. Encoded protein: CASSQTLTGRTYEQYF.

This clonotype was seen ten or more times. A much larger clone differs from this one at a single base, so this may be a read error. The V and J genes are TRBV7-8 and TRBJ1-6; D gene uncertain. The germline CDR1 and CDR2 sequences are SGHVS and FQNEAQ. V lost 2 bases to trimming and J lost 8 bases, with 1 base between them. CDR3 size: 11 residues. The CDR3 nucleotides are TGTGCCAGCAGCTTACATTCACCCCTCCACTTT. This codes for CASSLHSPLHF.

This clonotype was picked up many times. This sequence joins TRBV7-6 and TRBJ2-7; 9 bases map to TRBD2. With V trimmed by 6 bases and J by 4 bases, 7 bases remained unmatched. Per the germline V gene, CDR1 is SGHVS and CDR2 is FNYEAQ. The CDR3 is made up of 14 amino acids. CDR3 bases: TGTGCCAGCAGACAGACTAGCGGCGGTTACGAGCAGTACTTC. Translated, it gives CASRQTSGGYEQYF.

The chain couples TRBV6-1 to TRBJ1-2; 7 bases align to TRBD1. Germline V gene sequence: CDR1 MNHNS, CDR2 SASEGT. The V and J ends lost 4 bases and 6 bases, in that order; junction bases with no gene match: 20. This CDR3 has 18 residues. The CDR3 sequence is CASSGVPGQTSLRDGYTF. The CDR3 DNA follows: TGTGCCAGCAGTGGGGTACCGGGACAGACCAGTCTAAGGGATGGCTACACCTTC.

As regards this clonotype: The CDR3 carries no conserved terminal phenylalanine or tryptophan, so it likely arises from a read error. The DNA is left out, because the CDR3 cannot be placed on it with certainty; the CDR3 is given as TCRdb lists it. The chain uses TRBV10-3 and TRBJ1-2. A total of 8 residues make up the CDR3, ends included. Germline V gene data show CDR1 as ENHRY and CDR2 as SYGVKD. CDR3 protein: CAISRGGV.

The rearrangement uses TRBV10-3 and TRBJ2-1; TRBD1 aligns across 8 bases. The ends lost 5 bases at V and 1 base at J; junction bases unmatched: 7. This CDR3 has 16 amino acids. Germline lookup yields CDR1 ENHRY and CDR2 SYGVKD. CDR3 nucleotides: TGTGCCATCAGTTTGACCGGGACAGGATCCTACAATGAGCAGTTCTTC. Protein sequence: CAISLTGTGSYNEQFF.

This clonotype showed up many times. V usage is TRBV15 and J usage is TRBJ2-7; 9 bases are a match to TRBD1. CDR3 length: 14 amino acids. J was trimmed by 2 bases and V by 3 bases; bases with no gene match: 2. The germline V gene has CDR1 LNHNV and CDR2 YYDKDF (reference sequence). Here the CDR3 reads CATSRGQGPYEQYF. The CDR3 DNA sequence: TGTGCCACCAGCAGGGGACAGGGCCCCTACGAGCAGTACTTC.

The V call is TRBV7-2, the J call TRBJ2-7; D unresolved. V lost 8 bases to trimming and J lost 0 bases, with 14 bases between them. The CDR3 has 14 residues. Germline V gives CDR1 SGHTA, CDR2 FQGNSA. CDR3 bases: TGTGCCAGCTCACCCTCATCCAGCTCCTACGAGCAGTACTTC. Its protein product is CASSPSSSSYEQYF.

The rearrangement joins TRBV6-1 to TRBJ1-1; D unresolved. The CDR3 spans 13 residues. V was clipped by 5 bases and J by 6 bases, with 13 bases between them. Germline CDR1 is MNHNS and CDR2 is SASEGT. DNA for the CDR3: TGTGCCAGCAGTTGCTCGACGGGGTCTGAAGCTTTCTTT. Residues: CASSCSTGSEAFF.

To note about this clonotype: The junction departs from the called germline gene at one end, perhaps through a read error. The J gene is TRBJ2-5, the V gene TRBV12-3 or TRBV12-4; 10 nucleotides line up with TRBD2. The CDR3 covers 15 residues. The CDR3 DNA reads TGTGCCAGCAGTCTAGCGGGGGCCCTTAAAGAGACCCAGTACTTC. The encoded protein is CASSLAGALKETQYF.

CDR3 coding DNA: TGTGCCAGCAGTCCAAACCGAGGGGGGACGGGAGGCGAAAAACTGTTTTTT. Translation: CASSPNRGGTGGEKLFF. The chain employs TRBV2 and TRBJ1-4; TRBD1 might be the D (6 bases). Trimming removed 5 bases from V and 8 bases from J, with 24 bases in between. This CDR3 has 17 amino acids. The germline V gene has CDR1 SNHLY and CDR2 FYNNEI.

The table lists this clonotype with many counts. The genes are TRBV4-3 and TRBJ2-7; no clear D gene. The CDR3 contains 13 residues. The V and J ends lost 1 base and 5 bases respectively, with 9 bases between them. The germline gives CDR1 LGHNA, CDR2 YSLEER. CDR3 residues: CASSQVSWDEQYF. The CDR3 bases are TGCGCCAGCAGCCAAGTGTCCTGGGACGAGCAGTACTTC.

V is TRBV10-3 and J is TRBJ1-1, with no clear D. Germline V gene lookup returns CDR1 ENHRY and CDR2 SYGVKD. The CDR3 is made up of 17 amino acids. V lost 2 bases to trimming and J lost 0 bases, with 16 bases between them. CDR3 nucleotides: TGTGCCATCAGTGAGAAGGAGGCGATCGTCATGAACACTGAAGCTTTCTTT. Its protein product is CAISEKEAIVMNTEAFF.